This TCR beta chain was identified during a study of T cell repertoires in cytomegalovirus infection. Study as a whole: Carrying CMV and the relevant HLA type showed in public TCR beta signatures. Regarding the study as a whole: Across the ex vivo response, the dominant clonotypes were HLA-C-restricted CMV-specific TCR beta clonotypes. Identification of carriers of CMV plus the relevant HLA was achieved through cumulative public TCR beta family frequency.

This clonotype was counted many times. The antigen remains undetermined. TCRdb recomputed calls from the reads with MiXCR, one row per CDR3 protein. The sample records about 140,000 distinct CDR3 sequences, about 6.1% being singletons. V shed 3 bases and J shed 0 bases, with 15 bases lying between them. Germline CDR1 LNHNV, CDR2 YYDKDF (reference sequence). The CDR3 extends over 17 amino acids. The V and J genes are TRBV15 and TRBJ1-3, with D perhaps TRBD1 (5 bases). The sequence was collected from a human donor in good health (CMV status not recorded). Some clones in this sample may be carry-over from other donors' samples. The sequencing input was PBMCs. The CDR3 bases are TGTGCCACCAGCAGTTTGCGGGGCCCAGCCTCTGGAAACACCATATATTTT. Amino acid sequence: CATSSLRGPASGNTIYF.